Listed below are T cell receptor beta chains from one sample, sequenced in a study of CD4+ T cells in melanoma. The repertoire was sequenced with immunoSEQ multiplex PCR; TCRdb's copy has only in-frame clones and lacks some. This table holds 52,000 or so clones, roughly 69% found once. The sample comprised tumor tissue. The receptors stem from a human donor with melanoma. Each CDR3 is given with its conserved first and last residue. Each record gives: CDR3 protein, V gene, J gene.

CDR3aa: CASSVYETGELFF; v_gene: TRBV25-1; j_gene: TRBJ2-2
CDR3aa: CASSLPLTGRNQPQHF; v_gene: TRBV28; j_gene: TRBJ1-5
CDR3aa: CASSAGDSLRGTQYF; v_gene: TRBV9; j_gene: TRBJ2-5
CDR3aa: CASSSNSGYGTEAFF; v_gene: TRBV11-2; j_gene: TRBJ1-1
CDR3aa: CASRKQGAREQFF; v_gene: TRBV28; j_gene: TRBJ2-1
CDR3aa: CSVPDRRNYGYTF; v_gene: TRBV29-1; j_gene: TRBJ1-2
CDR3aa: CASSLDGGYNTEAFF; v_gene: TRBV4-3; j_gene: TRBJ1-1
CDR3aa: CASSQEVVHTNQPQHF; v_gene: TRBV4-2; j_gene: TRBJ1-5
CDR3aa: CASSLGLLDRSEQYF; v_gene: TRBV4-2; j_gene: TRBJ2-7
CDR3aa: CASSPNDRGRNQPQHF; v_gene: TRBV18; j_gene: TRBJ1-5
CDR3aa: CASSRTGAPTDTQYF; v_gene: TRBV5-1; j_gene: TRBJ2-3
CDR3aa: CASSVVGDPYNEQFF; v_gene: TRBV9; j_gene: TRBJ2-1
CDR3aa: CASSFPGELFF; v_gene: TRBV5-6; j_gene: TRBJ2-2
CDR3aa: CASRTSWGQETQYF; v_gene: TRBV6-5; j_gene: TRBJ2-5
CDR3aa: CSVDGGTIDGYTF; v_gene: TRBV29-1; j_gene: TRBJ1-2
CDR3aa: CASSRTGGNSPLHF; v_gene: TRBV7-2; j_gene: TRBJ1-6
CDR3aa: CASSGQYYGYTF; v_gene: TRBV5-4; j_gene: TRBJ1-2
CDR3aa: CASTYPGASYNEQFF; v_gene: TRBV28; j_gene: TRBJ2-1
CDR3aa: CASSSGTENTEAFF; v_gene: TRBV9; j_gene: TRBJ1-1
CDR3aa: CASSHTGGWTEAFF; v_gene: TRBV14; j_gene: TRBJ1-1
CDR3aa: CASSRMADTEAFF; v_gene: TRBV11-2; j_gene: TRBJ1-1
CDR3aa: CAISDMGSGANVLTF; v_gene: TRBV10-3; j_gene: TRBJ2-6
CDR3aa: CASSVDNRGNTIYF; v_gene: TRBV9; j_gene: TRBJ1-3
CDR3aa: CASSLGGVFLPTEAFF; v_gene: TRBV11-2; j_gene: TRBJ1-1
CDR3aa: CASSLAVGRYGTDTEAFF; v_gene: TRBV5-6; j_gene: TRBJ1-1
CDR3aa: CASDNLGETQYF; v_gene: TRBV28; j_gene: TRBJ2-5
CDR3aa: CASSLTFSHGYTF; v_gene: TRBV7-2; j_gene: TRBJ1-2
CDR3aa: CASKVRGQGNTEAFF; v_gene: TRBV27; j_gene: TRBJ1-1
CDR3aa: CASSQARGRYNEQFF; v_gene: TRBV4-1; j_gene: TRBJ2-1
CDR3aa: CASSPRTSGFETQYF; v_gene: TRBV2; j_gene: TRBJ2-5
CDR3aa: CASSVGEGGETQYF; v_gene: TRBV9; j_gene: TRBJ2-5
CDR3aa: CASSQETGRPNSPLHF; v_gene: TRBV4-1; j_gene: TRBJ1-6
CDR3aa: CASSSDRGLGAFF; v_gene: TRBV7-9; j_gene: TRBJ1-1
CDR3aa: CAWRIGGIYNEQFF; v_gene: TRBV30; j_gene: TRBJ2-1
CDR3aa: CASSPSGRVNGYTF; v_gene: TRBV5-6; j_gene: TRBJ1-2
CDR3aa: CASSLTPSVRNEQFF; v_gene: TRBV7-3; j_gene: TRBJ2-1
CDR3aa: CASSLSSSGGTEAFF; v_gene: TRBV28; j_gene: TRBJ1-1
CDR3aa: CASSETGQGSNEQYF; v_gene: TRBV27; j_gene: TRBJ2-7
CDR3aa: CASSPRGNTEAFF; v_gene: TRBV6-5; j_gene: TRBJ1-1
CDR3aa: CASINPDAVKHGYTF; v_gene: TRBV5-4; j_gene: TRBJ1-2
CDR3aa: CASSQAPGAAQYF; v_gene: TRBV14; j_gene: TRBJ2-5
CDR3aa: CASRRATGYNEQFF; v_gene: TRBV9; j_gene: TRBJ2-1
CDR3aa: CASSATSPIGYEQYF; v_gene: TRBV27; j_gene: TRBJ2-7
CDR3aa: CASSLTWEQYF; v_gene: TRBV7-9; j_gene: TRBJ2-7
CDR3aa: CAWSVAGGYEQYF; v_gene: TRBV30; j_gene: TRBJ2-7
CDR3aa: CASSLLRGVDEQYF; v_gene: TRBV5-5; j_gene: TRBJ2-7
CDR3aa: CASTSAGGFYEQYF; v_gene: TRBV7-2; j_gene: TRBJ2-7